Reported below is one T cell receptor (beta chain). Its antigen is not known. These data originate in a study of post-analysis software for immune sequencing data. The overall study: Included courses were relapsing-remitting and secondary progressive multiple sclerosis; progressive-relapsing multiple sclerosis was also included. The study, taken as a whole, reports: With F measure, samples from one preparation batch clustered together strongly. TRBV5-6, TRBV5-1 and TRBV20-1 were among four to six TRBV segments more frequent in patients than controls. Among multiple sclerosis patients, normalized Chao1 diversity was significantly below that of controls.

CDR1 is MNHEY and CDR2 is SVGAGI in the germline V gene. This CDR3 region has 14 residues. V shed 0 bases and J shed 7 bases, with 10 bases lying between them. The authors incorporated unique molecular identifiers into the TCR beta cDNA libraries. T cells numbering roughly 1 to 10 million yielded some 480,000 cDNA molecules. TCRdb re-called the PCR reads through MiXCR, storing one row per CDR3 protein. This table holds a few hundred thousand distinct CDR3 sequences, 30% to 45% found once. V is TRBV6-5 and J is TRBJ2-1; weak D call: TRBD2 (6 bases). Sample: blood. The sequence came from a girl aged 2 to 10 with multiple sclerosis. Written as DNA, the CDR3 is TGTGCCAGCAGTTACTCCAGCGCGGGGAATGAGCAGTTCTTC. Translating gives CASSYSSAGNEQFF.